This T cell receptor (beta chain) was sequenced in a study of identical twins. General study points: When twins shared out-of-frame alpha sequences, those sequences had excess low generation probability. Analyses of zero insertions could, in part, be confounded by invariant MAIT and iNKT cells. Out-of-frame beta chain sequences displayed weaker excess sharing between twins.

All of the donors were Caucasians in good health. This CDR3 is built from 16 residues. A note on this clonotype: Its antigen is as yet unknown.

TCRdb used MiXCR to reprocess the 5' RACE reads, holding one entry per CDR3 protein. The table lists about 720,000 distinct CDR3 sequences, under 9% of them singletons. Separately, the same data were catalogued under a study of yellow fever vaccine responses in identical twins.

The chain uses TRBV21-1 and TRBJ2-4. TRBV21-1 is shown as a pseudogene. This TCR was recovered from a woman in her late teens or twenties in good health. The sequenced sample consisted of PBMCs. For the CDR3, the DNA is TGTGCCAGCAGCAAAGTTGCACAGTACAGAGAAAACATTCAGTACTTC. Its protein product is CASSKVAQYRENIQYF.